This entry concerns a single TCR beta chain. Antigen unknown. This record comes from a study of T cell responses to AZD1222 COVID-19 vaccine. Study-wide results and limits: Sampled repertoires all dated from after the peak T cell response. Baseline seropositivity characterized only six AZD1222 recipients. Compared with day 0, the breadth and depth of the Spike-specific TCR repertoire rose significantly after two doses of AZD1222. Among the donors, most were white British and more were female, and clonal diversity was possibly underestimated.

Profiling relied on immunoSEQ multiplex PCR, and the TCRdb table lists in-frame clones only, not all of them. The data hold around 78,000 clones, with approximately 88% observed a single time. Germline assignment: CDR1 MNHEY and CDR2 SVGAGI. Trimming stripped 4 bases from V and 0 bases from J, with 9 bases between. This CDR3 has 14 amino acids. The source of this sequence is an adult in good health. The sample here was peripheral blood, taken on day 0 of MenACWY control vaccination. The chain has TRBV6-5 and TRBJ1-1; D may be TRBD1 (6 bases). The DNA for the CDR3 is TGTGCCAGCAGTTCAGGGGCAATGAACACTGAAGCTTTCTTT. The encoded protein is CASSSGAMNTEAFF.